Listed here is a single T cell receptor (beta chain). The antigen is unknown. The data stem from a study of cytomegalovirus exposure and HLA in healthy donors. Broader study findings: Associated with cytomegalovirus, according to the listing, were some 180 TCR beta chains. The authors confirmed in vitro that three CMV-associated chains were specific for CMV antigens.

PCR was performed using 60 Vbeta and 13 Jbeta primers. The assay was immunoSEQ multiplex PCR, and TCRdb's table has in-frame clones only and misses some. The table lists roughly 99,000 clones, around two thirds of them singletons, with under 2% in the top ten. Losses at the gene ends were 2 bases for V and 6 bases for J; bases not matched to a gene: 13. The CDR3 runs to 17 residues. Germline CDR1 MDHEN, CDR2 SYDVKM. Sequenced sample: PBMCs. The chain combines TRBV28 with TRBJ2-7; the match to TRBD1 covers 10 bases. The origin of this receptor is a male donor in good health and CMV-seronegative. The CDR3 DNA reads TGTGCCAGCAGTTTAAGTAATTCGGGACAGGGGTCTGTCGAGCAGTACTTC. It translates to CASSLSNSGQGSVEQYF.